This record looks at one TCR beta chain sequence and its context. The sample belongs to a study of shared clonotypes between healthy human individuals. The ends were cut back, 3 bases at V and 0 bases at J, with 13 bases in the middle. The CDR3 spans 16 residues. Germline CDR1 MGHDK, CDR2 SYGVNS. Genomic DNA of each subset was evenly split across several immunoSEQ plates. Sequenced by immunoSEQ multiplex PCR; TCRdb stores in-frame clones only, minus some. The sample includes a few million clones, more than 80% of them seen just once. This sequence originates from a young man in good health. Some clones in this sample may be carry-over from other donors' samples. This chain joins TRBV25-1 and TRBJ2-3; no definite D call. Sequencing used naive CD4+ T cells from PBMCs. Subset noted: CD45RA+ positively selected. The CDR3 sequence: CASSDTIRISTDTQYF. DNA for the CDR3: TGTGCCAGCAGTGATACAATTCGTATAAGCACAGATACGCAGTATTTT.